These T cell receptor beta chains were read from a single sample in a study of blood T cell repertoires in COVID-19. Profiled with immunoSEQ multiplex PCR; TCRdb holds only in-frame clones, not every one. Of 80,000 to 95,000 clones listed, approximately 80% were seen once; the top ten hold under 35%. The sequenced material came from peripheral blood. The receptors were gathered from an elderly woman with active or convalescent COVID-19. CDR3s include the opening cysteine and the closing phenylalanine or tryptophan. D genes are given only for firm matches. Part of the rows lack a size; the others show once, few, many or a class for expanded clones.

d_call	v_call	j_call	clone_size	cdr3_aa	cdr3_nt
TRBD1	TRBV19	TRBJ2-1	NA	CASSTGQGSYNEQFF	TGTGCCAGTAGTACCGGACAGGGGTCCTACAATGAGCAGTTCTTC
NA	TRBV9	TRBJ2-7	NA	CASSAGGSSYEQYF	TGTGCCAGCAGTGCGGGCGGCAGCTCCTACGAGCAGTACTTC
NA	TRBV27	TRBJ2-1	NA	CASRTLGGYNEQFF	TGTGCCAGCCGGACGTTAGGAGGATACAATGAGCAGTTCTTC
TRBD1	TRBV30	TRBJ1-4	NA	CAWSADRAGGEKLFF	TGTGCCTGGAGTGCTGACAGGGCGGGTGGTGAAAAACTGTTTTTT
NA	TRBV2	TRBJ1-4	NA	CASSENRVGEKLFF	TGTGCCAGCAGTGAAAACAGGGTCGGAGAAAAACTGTTTTTT
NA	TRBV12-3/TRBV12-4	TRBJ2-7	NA	CASSQTGYEQYF	TGTGCCAGCAGCCAGACAGGTTACGAGCAGTACTTC
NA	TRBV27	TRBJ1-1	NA	CASSLRRWQDSRDTEAFF	TGTGCCAGCAGTTTAAGGAGGTGGCAGGATAGTAGGGACACTGAAGCTTTCTTT
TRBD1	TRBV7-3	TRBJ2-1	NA	CASSLTRPGQGRIRDNEQFF	TGTGCCAGCAGCTTAACAAGACCGGGACAGGGCAGGATCAGGGACAATGAGCAGTTCTTC
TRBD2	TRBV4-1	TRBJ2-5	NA	CASSQETSGGGYQETQYF	TGCGCCAGCAGCCAAGAGACTAGCGGGGGGGGGTACCAAGAGACCCAGTACTTC
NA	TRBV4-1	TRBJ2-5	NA	CASSQGTVQETQYF	TGCGCCAGCAGCCAAGGGACAGTCCAAGAGACCCAGTACTTC
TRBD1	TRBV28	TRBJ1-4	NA	CASSLPTGGNEKLFF	TGTGCCAGCAGTCTCCCGACAGGGGGCAATGAAAAACTGTTTTTT
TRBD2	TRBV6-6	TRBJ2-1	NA	CASSYSTGGAGEQFF	TGTGCCAGCAGTTACTCGACCGGGGGGGCCGGTGAGCAGTTCTTC
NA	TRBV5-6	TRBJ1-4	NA	CASSLVLAGEKLFF	TGTGCCAGCAGCTTGGTGTTAGCAGGGGAAAAACTGTTTTTT
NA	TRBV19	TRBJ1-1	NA	CASQKGRGNTEAFF	TGTGCCAGTCAAAAAGGCCGGGGGAACACTGAAGCTTTCTTT
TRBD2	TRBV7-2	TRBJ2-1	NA	CASSWTSGGASNEQFF	TGTGCCAGCAGCTGGACTAGCGGGGGGGCCAGCAATGAGCAGTTCTTC
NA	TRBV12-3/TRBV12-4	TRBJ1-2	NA	CASSLQGFGYTF	TGTGCCAGCAGTCTACAGGGTTTCGGCTACACCTTC
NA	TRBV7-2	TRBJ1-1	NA	CASSLGYRGKAFF	TGTGCCAGCAGCTTAGGGTACCGGGGGAAAGCTTTCTTT
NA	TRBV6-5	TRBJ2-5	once	CASRPGAETQYF	TGTGCCAGCAGACCTGGGGCGGAGACCCAGTACTTC
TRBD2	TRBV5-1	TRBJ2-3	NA	CASSWLRTSGGADTQYF	TGCGCCAGCAGCTGGCTTAGGACTAGCGGGGGGGCAGATACGCAGTATTTT
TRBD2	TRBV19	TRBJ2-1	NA	CASSILAGGTYNEQFF	TGTGCCAGTAGTATACTAGCGGGGGGTACCTACAATGAGCAGTTCTTC
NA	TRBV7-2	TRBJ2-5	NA	CASSLGQIVETQYF	TGTGCCAGCAGCTTAGGGCAGATTGTAGAGACCCAGTACTTC
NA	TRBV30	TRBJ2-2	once	CAWSGPGVSTGELFF	TGTGCCTGGAGTGGTCCAGGGGTGAGCACCGGGGAGCTGTTTTTT
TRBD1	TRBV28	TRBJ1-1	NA	CASSGQGGFTEAFF	TGTGCCAGCAGTGGACAGGGAGGGTTCACTGAAGCTTTCTTT
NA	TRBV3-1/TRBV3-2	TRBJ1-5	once	CASSRRRDNQPQHF	TGTGCCAGCAGCCGACGACGGGACAATCAGCCCCAGCATTTT
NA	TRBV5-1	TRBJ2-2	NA	CASSLSPVVGELFF	TGCGCCAGCAGCTTGTCCCCGGTGGTCGGGGAGCTGTTTTTT
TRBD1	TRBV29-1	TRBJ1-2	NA	CSAVGQGSYGYTF	TGCAGCGCTGTTGGACAGGGGAGTTATGGCTACACCTTC
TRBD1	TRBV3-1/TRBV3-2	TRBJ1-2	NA	CASSQPTGMGGYTF	TGTGCCAGCAGCCAACCGACAGGGATGGGGGGCTACACCTTC
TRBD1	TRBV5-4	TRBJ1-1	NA	CASSLQGAITEAFF	TGTGCCAGCAGCTTACAGGGGGCAATCACTGAAGCTTTCTTT
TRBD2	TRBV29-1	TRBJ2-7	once	CSVGGTSWPWEQYF	TGCAGCGTAGGGGGGACTAGCTGGCCTTGGGAGCAGTACTTC